Here is one TCR beta chain with its context. Its cognate antigen is unknown. The data belong to a study of T cell responses to AZD1222 COVID-19 vaccine. Study-wide context: Pooled together were second doses at about 4 or about 12 weeks. Whole-study results and caveats: Compared with day 0, the breadth and depth of the Spike-specific TCR repertoire rose significantly after two doses of AZD1222. The study sampled repertoires only after the peak T cell response.

Libraries were prepared by immunoSEQ multiplex PCR; TCRdb keeps only in-frame clonotypes and omits some of them. This table has around 200,000 clones, around 90% appearing once. The TCR comes from an adult in good health. Material: peripheral blood, obtained on day 0 of AZD1222 vaccination.

CDR3 bases: TGTGCCAGCAGCACCACAGAGGCAACTAATGAAAAACTGTTTTTT. This gives the protein CASSTTEATNEKLFF. The chain couples TRBV7-8 to TRBJ1-4; D is unclear. The CDR3 loop spans 15 amino acids. V gave up 5 bases and J gave up 0 bases, with 10 bases separating them. Germline CDR1 is SGHVS and CDR2 is FQNEAQ.